The next 15 T cell receptor beta chains were all read from a single sample in a study of CD8 T cells in ankylosing spondylitis. In TCRdb, the 5' RACE reads were re-called with MiXCR into one record per CDR3 protein. Counted here are 700,000 to 1,000,000 distinct CDR3 sequences, 12% occurring once; the ten biggest clones make up approximately 0.46%. Study results and caveats: Roughly 8 highly homologous variants made up a TCR beta motif that seemed to typify ankylosing spondylitis blood.

Antigens of these TCRs are unknown. The material sequenced was blood, either unsorted or a sorted T cell fraction (not recorded which). The source is a male donor with ankylosing spondylitis.

This clonotype was observed a handful of times. J is TRBJ1-1 and V is TRBV4-2; D unresolved. CDR1 and CDR2 (germline): LGHNA, YNFKEQ. The CDR3 runs to 12 residues. V dropped 4 bases and J dropped 6 bases, with 9 bases sitting between them. CDR3 protein: CASSPRNSEAFF. The CDR3 coding sequence is TGTGCCAGCAGCCCCCGTAACTCTGAAGCTTTCTTT.

This clonotype was seen many times. V is TRBV29-1 and J is TRBJ2-3, with 8 nucleotides matching TRBD2. Germline CDR1 and CDR2: SQVTM and ANQGSEA. The CDR3 contains 16 residues. The V gene end was trimmed by 3 bases and the J gene end by 4 bases; junction bases not matched to a gene: 12. The CDR3 protein is CSVDWQRTSSSDTQYF. The CDR3 DNA reads TGCAGCGTTGATTGGCAAAGGACTAGCAGCTCAGATACGCAGTATTTT.

This clonotype has at least ten counts. The rearrangement links TRBV11-2 to TRBJ2-5; no definite D call. Trimming cost V 0 bases and J 7 bases, with 9 bases left between them. This CDR3 has 13 amino acids. CDR1 and CDR2 (germline): SGHAT, FQNNGV. CDR3 nucleotides: TGTGCCAGCAGCTTAGAGGGCCCGGCGACCCAGTACTTC. Protein: CASSLEGPATQYF.

This clonotype was counted at least ten times. This chain links TRBV20-1 with TRBJ2-5; D may be TRBD1 or TRBD2 (5 bases each). V was trimmed by 6 bases and J by 4 bases, leaving 12 bases between them. The CDR3 contains 12 residues. Germline V lookup: CDR1 DFQATT, CDR2 SNEGSKA (reference sequence). As DNA, the CDR3 is TGCAGTGCGGGGACGTACGGAGAGACCCAGTACTTC. It translates to CSAGTYGETQYF.

This clonotype has ten or more counts. The V gene is TRBV12-3 or TRBV12-4, the J gene TRBJ1-1; D is unresolved. The CDR3 is 14 amino acids. V dropped 6 bases and J dropped 1 base, with 12 bases sitting between them. The CDR3 loop reads CASRVRSGNTEAFF. CDR3 nucleotides: TGTGCCAGCAGAGTTAGGTCAGGGAACACTGAAGCTTTCTTT.

Only a few counts were recorded for this clonotype. This chain joins TRBV29-1 and TRBJ2-7; perhaps TRBD1 as D (6 bases). CDR3 length: 13 residues. The germline V gene has CDR1 SQVTM and CDR2 ANQGSEA. V lost 5 bases and J 0 bases, leaving 11 bases between the germline ends. CDR3 in DNA: TGCAGCGTTAAAAAAGGGGGCTCCTACGAGCAGTACTTC. This sequence encodes CSVKKGGSYEQYF.

This clonotype came up a few times. The genes are TRBV19 and TRBJ1-1; D remains unclear. Trimming left V 4 bases short and J 1 base short, with 4 bases between. CDR3 length equals 12 residues. Germline V gene data show CDR1 as LNHDA and CDR2 as SQIVND (reference sequence). CDR3 loop: CASSNGNTEAFF. DNA for the CDR3: TGTGCCAGTAGTAACGGGAACACTGAAGCTTTCTTT.

This clonotype was detected only a few times. J is TRBJ2-2 and V is TRBV7-6; D is unclear. The germline CDR1 and CDR2 sequences are SGHVS and FNYEAQ. This CDR3 region has 15 residues. V lost 3 bases and J 4 bases, leaving 12 bases between the germline ends. The DNA of the CDR3 is TGTGCCAGCAGCTTTTTAACCCCCCGCACCGGGGAGCTGTTTTTT. Translation: CASSFLTPRTGELFF.

This clonotype has just a few counts. The chain couples TRBV9 to TRBJ2-3; either TRBD1 or TRBD2 may supply D (5 bases each). Trimming took off 0 bases at V and 1 base at J, with 12 bases between the two ends. In germline, CDR1 is SGDLS, CDR2 YYNGEE. There are 16 residues in the CDR3. The chain's CDR3 is CASSVEGRGGTDTQYF. As DNA, the CDR3 is TGTGCCAGCAGCGTAGAAGGTCGGGGCGGCACAGATACGCAGTATTTT.

This clonotype has a count of ten or more. The chain is built from TRBV7-2 and TRBJ1-4; TRBD1 aligns across 7 bases. The CDR3 extends over 13 amino acids. V lost 0 bases, J lost 14 bases, and 6 bases stayed unmatched. The germline gives CDR1 SGHTA, CDR2 FQGNSA. The CDR3, as DNA: TGTGCCAGCAGCTTAGCCCTGACAGGGTCGCTGTTTTTT. Protein product: CASSLALTGSLFF.

This clonotype was counted between two and nine times. The chain couples TRBV7-6 to TRBJ1-3; D possibly corresponds to TRBD1 (5 bases). The CDR3 has 15 amino acids. Germline CDR1 SGHVS, CDR2 FNYEAQ. Deletions cut 4 bases from V and 2 bases from J, with 12 bases between. The CDR3 DNA reads TGTGCCAGCAGCTCCCGTGGGGGGACTGGAAACACCATATATTTT. Residues: CASSSRGGTGNTIYF.

The chain is built from TRBV20-1 and TRBJ2-7; unclear D gene. The CDR3 extends over 14 amino acids. CDR1 is DFQATT, CDR2 SNEGSKA, per germline (reference sequence). V was trimmed by 3 bases and J by 0 bases, leaving 12 bases between them. The CDR3 protein is CSASEAAYSYEQYF. The CDR3 region has the DNA TGCAGTGCTAGTGAGGCAGCTTACTCCTACGAGCAGTACTTC.

This clonotype was seen at least ten times. V usage is TRBV29-1 and J usage is TRBJ2-1; D perhaps matches TRBD2 (5 bases). The V end was cut by 4 bases, the J end by 2 bases, with 15 bases between. Germline V gene lookup returns CDR1 SQVTM and CDR2 ANQGSEA. The length of the CDR3 is 15 residues. Here the CDR3 reads CSVGFLALAYNEQFF. For the CDR3, the DNA is TGCAGCGTTGGTTTTTTAGCGTTAGCCTACAATGAGCAGTTCTTC.

The V gene is TRBV6-2 or TRBV6-3, the J gene TRBJ2-7; 11 bases are shared with TRBD2. V trimming: 2 bases; J trimming: 2 bases; junction bases outside the gene matches: 8. The germline V gene has CDR1 MNHEY and CDR2 SVGEGT. CDR3 length equals 17 residues. The CDR3 bases are TGTGCCAGCAGTTACGACCCGACTAGCGGGACCACCTACGAGCAGTACTTC. It yields the protein CASSYDPTSGTTYEQYF.

J is TRBJ1-1 and V is TRBV5-1; D remains unclear. Trimming removed 0 bases from V and 0 bases from J, with 9 bases in between. The CDR3 totals 15 residues. CDR1 SGHRS and CDR2 YFSETQ come from the germline V gene. CDR3 region: CASSLGYEVNTEAFF. CDR3 coding DNA: TGCGCCAGCAGCTTGGGATACGAAGTGAACACTGAAGCTTTCTTT.